This TCR beta chain was recovered during a study of T cell clonotyping in hematopoietic cell transplantation (dated by TCRdb to the early 2020s). Context from the whole study: A total of 135 blood samples were collected in the study from 35 to 45 consecutive transplant recipients and their related donors. Recruitment of patients ran from September 2015 to early 2017, and follow-up continued until September 2020 or until death.

CDR1 and CDR2 are drawn from the germline V gene: LGHNA, YNFKEQ. The CDR3, from cysteine to phenylalanine, totals 14 residues. Only the CDR3 part of the read is kept: 42 bases, read in frame from the first base. Germline trimming: 4 bases from V, 2 bases from J; junction bases outside gene matches: 5. Concerning this clone: This clone's antigen is unknown. No much larger clone exists at a distance of one base, and base qualities are not known.

Read against the paper, the sample's time point label means: 30 days after allo-HCT. Blood from recipients was drawn roughly 28 days before transplant, then again at days 30, 100 and 180 after transplant. Using Nuclei Lysis Solution, genomic DNA was extracted from unfractionated peripheral blood mononuclear cells that were either fresh or cryopreserved. The investigation overall reported the following: Recipient repertoires showed only a small fraction of overlap with donor repertoires, and over 95% appeared de novo at the given depth. A decrease in recipient TCR diversity was observed after transplant, and a progressive increase in pathologically expanded clonotypes was seen from day 30 to day 180. Broader TCR repertoire diversity after transplant was predicted by Inverse Simpson Index values from donors and from recipients before transplant. The sample size was limited, and because cells were not sorted, the contributions of CD4 and CD8 repertoires could not be separated.

The immunoSEQ assay, a bias-controlled multiplex PCR using V- and J-specific primers, was used to amplify TCR beta CDR3 regions from genomic DNA. A proprietary barcode and Illumina adapter sequences were added to the CDR3 amplicons in a second PCR step. An Illumina MiSeq instrument was used to sequence the CDR3 libraries. The authors' pipeline ran thus. Export and quality control were performed with immunoSEQ Analyzer 3.0, and downstream analyses were performed with R Bioconductor and Immunarch. Only productive rearrangements in the normalized downsampled data set went into calculating the repertoire metrics. Clonotypes larger than 5 templates in the normalized cohort were defined as pathologically expanded. The Inverse Simpson Index was used to measure repertoire diversity. The non-normalized data set was used for CMV-specificity analyses so that all clonotypes could be captured. As stored in TCRdb, this immuneACCESS dataset retains in-frame rearrangements with V and J assigned. A fraction of the clones does not appear; measured against another copy, unresolved V genes explain less than half of the discrepancy, and the remainder lacks a known reason. The V and J calls and clone size are taken from that table; D and trimming were inferred from the DNA. The sample contains 5,500 to 8,500 clones, 37% of them found a single time. The ten most abundant clones make up approximately 20% of the sample.

This receptor was taken from a female patient between 55 and 75 years old who had an allogeneic stem cell transplant, so the T cells may come from the graft donor. Some clones in this sample may be carry-over from other donors' samples. Sequences were derived from peripheral blood mononuclear cells, sampled 30 days after allogeneic stem cell transplant. Recombination linked TRBV4-2 to TRBJ2-7, with 7 bases matching TRBD2. The DNA sequence reads TGTGCCAGCAGCCTTCGCGGGGGAGCCTACGAGCAGTACTTC. Translation gives CASSLRGGAYEQYF.